This T cell receptor (beta chain) appears in the sequencing data of a study of radiation and T cells in renal cell carcinoma (dated by TCRdb to 2018 to 2020). About the full investigation: TCR beta sequencing covered approximately 51 samples in total, comprising around 25 tumors and around 27 peripheral blood samples. The final blood draw took place at 4 weeks after radiation, the same time as nephrectomy. Across all 50 or so samples, several million unique CDR3 nucleotide sequences, encoding 2,658,974 unique CDR3 amino acid sequences, were identified. Broad study findings and their caveats: In blood, the top tumor clonotypes increased from baseline to 2 weeks after radiation and then shrank by 4 weeks, which suggests a temporary expansion of tumor-resident clones. Because the trial had a single-armed design, the trial could not examine how radiation dose or scheduling affected the TCR repertoire. No pretreatment tumor biopsies were available, so the baseline intratumoral presence of clonotypes could not be determined. Tracking of blood repertoire dynamics stopped at about 4 weeks after treatment, with no follow-up past that point.

Cut back by 5 bases and 2 bases, the V and J ends lie 13 bases apart. The cysteine opens and the phenylalanine closes a CDR3 of 15 amino acids. Only the CDR3 DNA stays, 45 bases, in frame from base 1. Sequences MNHNS (CDR1) and SASEGT (CDR2) are obtained from the germline V gene. The sample's time point label, in plain terms: blood 4 weeks post-SBRT, at nephrectomy. In the paper's terms, the treatment or condition label means: 15 Gy SBRT to primary tumor, nephrectomy 4 weeks later. Samples were obtained from a clinical trial, in which 15 Gy stereotactic body radiation therapy was delivered to primary renal cell carcinomas and nephrectomy was performed 4 weeks later. To follow tumor-enriched clonotypes, serial peripheral blood was collected from radiation-treated patients at baseline and at 2 weeks and 4 weeks after SBRT. Renal cell carcinoma with clear cell pathology was present in all patients. The QIAamp DNA Blood Mini Kit (Qiagen) was used to prepare genomic DNA for TCR sequencing. Only samples passing all quality control checks were included in the analyses.

TCR beta libraries were generated from genomic DNA with the immunoSEQ kit, following the manufacturer's recommendations. To prepare libraries, a first multiplex PCR with proprietary primers was run, followed by a second PCR that added unique barcodes, and a bead cleanup was done after each round. Each sample batch included a kit-provided positive control reaction and a negative control reaction. The final libraries were assessed on an Agilent 4200 TapeStation D1000 ScreenTape, pooled by volume, and quantified by qPCR. Sequencing ran on an Illumina NextSeq500 with a MidOutput 150-cycle cartridge, using 156 Read1 and 15 Index1 cycles with kit custom primers. The pooled library was loaded at 0.9 to 1 pM, with a roughly 21% PhiX control spiked in. In the original analysis: The vendor-processed data were analyzed in R, and a clonotype was defined as all T cells that share the same CDR3 nucleotide sequence. In the clone abundance analyses, frequencies were normalized to the 10,000 most abundant clones in each sample. Before analysis, public T cell clones were removed, and these numbered fewer than six per sample on average. A difference in abundance of at least 32-fold between compartments was used to define tumor-enriched and baseline blood-enriched clonotypes. A beta-binomial differential abundance model was used to identify clonotypes that were expanded or contracted between blood time points. The Baroni-Urbani and Buser coefficient was used to measure tumor-blood repertoire similarity, and groups were compared with two-tailed Wilcoxon tests in R. TCRdb's version of the immuneACCESS table is confined to in-frame rearrangements and falls short of the full clone set. An unresolved V gene accounts for under half of the shortfall where checked; the remainder is of unknown origin. That table supplies the V and J calls and clone size; D and trimming were determined from the DNA. Here the sample has 60,000 to 95,000 clones; less than 85% occur a single time. Approximately 2.3% of the sample comes from the top ten.

A note on this clone: The target of this receptor is not known. The input lacks base qualities; no much larger clone sits a single base away.

Sequencing was performed on blood, taken from a patient whose treatment included radiotherapy and nephrectomy. The clonotype was recovered from a woman aged 60 to 75 with renal cell carcinoma. The chain employs TRBV6-1 and TRBJ2-1, with the D segment identity uncertain. The CDR3 amino acid sequence is: CASSPHDVTYNEQFF. The nucleotides read TGTGCCAGCAGTCCCCATGACGTGACCTACAATGAGCAGTTCTTC.